This TCR beta chain was sequenced for a study of blood T cell repertoires in COVID-19. Study-level information: T cells, B-cell-depleted T cells, or PBMCs supplied cDNA or gDNA.

Germline V lookup: CDR1 LGHNT, CDR2 FRNRAP. V gave up 5 bases and J gave up 9 bases; unmatched junction bases: 6. The CDR3 covers 14 residues. Participants reported their clinical history, and cohort assignment relied on those reports. Two negative PCRs, clearance, or symptom resolution characterized the recovered Cohort 3 donors. Profiled with immunoSEQ multiplex PCR; TCRdb holds only in-frame clones, not every one. The sample shows around 170,000 clones, approximately 84% of them seen only once. This chain joins TRBV12-5 and TRBJ2-1, with 11 bases matching TRBD2. The sequence derives from a man in his fifties or sixties who had recovered from COVID-19. The material sequenced was PBMCs or T cells enriched from blood (not recorded which). CDR3: CASGVAGGPSEQFF. The CDR3 coding sequence is TGTGCTAGTGGTGTAGCGGGGGGGCCAAGTGAGCAGTTCTTC.